The 29 T cell receptor beta chains in this list originate from one sample, sequenced in a study of graft-versus-host responses after intestinal transplantation. The data were produced by immunoSEQ multiplex PCR, yet TCRdb's version contains in-frame clones alone and is incomplete. The sample carries approximately 100,000 clones, roughly 83% recorded once. Specimen: PBMCs, collected 255 days after intestinal transplant. The receptors were sampled from a human patient who received an intestinal transplant, so some T cells may come from the graft donor.

The chain joins TRBV6-5 to TRBJ2-1, with 15 bases lining up with TRBD2. The J segment lost 5 bases and the V segment lost 6 bases, leaving 2 bases of the junction unmatched. Germline CDR1 is MNHEY and CDR2 is SVGAGI. CDR3 size: 15 residues. The CDR3 DNA reads TGTGCCAGCAGGGGGACTAGCGGGGGGAACAATGAGCAGTTCTTC. It specifies CASRGTSGGNNEQFF.

On this clone itself: Other nucleotide sequences in the sample specify the same CDR3. The gene calls are TRBV4-1 and TRBJ2-1; no clear D gene. CDR3 length equals 15 residues. Looked up from germline, CDR1 is MGHRA and CDR2 is YSYEKL. Trimming removed 0 bases from V and 0 bases from J, with 6 bases in between. The CDR3 loop reads CASSQEGSSYNEQFF. The CDR3, as DNA: TGCGCCAGCAGCCAAGAAGGAAGCTCCTACAATGAGCAGTTCTTC.

The chain carries TRBV5-5 and TRBJ1-4; D is possibly TRBD1 (5 bases). Trimming cost V 2 bases and J 6 bases, with 8 bases left between them. There are 13 residues in the CDR3. Germline loops: CDR1 SGHKS, CDR2 YYEKEE (reference sequence). In nucleotides, the CDR3 is TGTGCCAGCAGCTTCTCCAGGGATGAAAAACTGTTTTTT. Translated: CASSFSRDEKLFF.

The gene calls are TRBV7-9 and TRBJ2-2; 10 bases fit TRBD1. CDR1 and CDR2 (germline): SEHNR, FQNEAQ (reference sequence). The CDR3 is 16 residues long. The ends lost 0 bases at V and 4 bases at J; junction bases unmatched: 2. The CDR3 region has the DNA TGTGCCAGCAGCTTAGCGACAGGGGGCCCCACCGGGGAGCTGTTTTTT. Translating it yields CASSLATGGPTGELFF.

This sequence joins TRBV6-1 and TRBJ1-6; no definite D call. The V and J ends lost 2 bases and 7 bases respectively, with 9 bases between them. Per germline, CDR1 MNHNS and CDR2 SASEGT. The CDR3 sequence is 14 residues long. CDR3 nucleotide sequence: TGTGCCAGCAGTGAACTAGACGGGAATTCACCCCTCCACTTT. Residues: CASSELDGNSPLHF.

The chain links TRBV6-5 to TRBJ2-2; 8 bases align to TRBD2. Germline V CDR1 and CDR2: MNHEY, SVGAGI. J gave up 4 bases and V 6 bases, and 7 bases lay outside the gene matches. The CDR3 loop spans 15 amino acids. CDR3 coding DNA: TGTGCCAGCAGGAGCGGGAGAACGACCACCGGGGAGCTGTTTTTT. It yields the protein CASRSGRTTTGELFF.

This clone was detected only a few times. The genes are TRBV7-3 and TRBJ1-1, with D unresolved. The germline V and J ends were trimmed by 5 bases and 1 base, with 8 bases remaining between them. The CDR3 is 13 amino acids. CDR1 SGHTA and CDR2 FQGTGA come from the germline V gene. CDR3 region: CASSPRTNTEAFF. As DNA, the CDR3 is TGTGCCAGCAGCCCCCGGACGAACACTGAAGCTTTCTTT. The full variable domain, in which reference TRBV7-3 and TRBJ1-1 provide the parts outside the CDR3, is GAGVSQTPSNKVTEKGKYVELRCDPISGHTALYWYRQSLGQGPEFLIYFQGTGAADDSGLPNDRFFAVRPEGSVSTLKIQRTERGDSAVYLCASSPRTNTEAFFGQGTRLTVV.

V is TRBV9 and J is TRBJ2-1; no reliable D call. CDR1 is SGDLS, CDR2 YYNGEE, per germline. The V end was cut by 0 bases, the J end by 0 bases, with 10 bases between. This CDR3 comprises 16 residues. The CDR3 loop is CASSVGGVSSYNEQFF. The CDR3 region has the DNA TGTGCCAGCAGCGTAGGAGGAGTAAGCTCCTACAATGAGCAGTTCTTC.

V gene TRBV10-1 combines with J gene TRBJ1-5; D not certain. The CDR3 runs to 13 residues. With 4 bases removed from V and 3 bases from J, the gap between germline ends came to 7 bases. CDR1 WNHNN and CDR2 SYGVQD come from the germline V gene (reference sequence). The CDR3 loop is CASSAEANQPQHF. The DNA of the CDR3 is TGCGCCAGCAGTGCCGAGGCCAATCAGCCCCAGCATTTT.

This chain connects TRBV6-5 to TRBJ2-2; perhaps TRBD2 as D (7 bases). The CDR3 runs to 12 residues. Germline V CDR1 and CDR2: MNHEY, SVGAGI. V lost 9 bases and J 6 bases, leaving 11 bases between the germline ends. This CDR3 is CASWGGAGELFF. The CDR3 DNA sequence: TGTGCCAGTTGGGGGGGCGCCGGGGAGCTGTTTTTT.

V usage is TRBV27 and J usage is TRBJ2-1, with D possibly being TRBD1 or TRBD2 (7 bases each). Germline V gene data show CDR1 as MNHEY and CDR2 as SMNVEV (reference sequence). This CDR3 has 13 amino acids. The germline V and J ends were trimmed by 7 bases and 6 bases, with 13 bases remaining between them. CDR3 coding DNA: TGTGCCAGCACAGGGGGGGTAAGCAATGAGCAGTTCTTC. This sequence encodes CASTGGVSNEQFF.

This chain joins TRBV28 and TRBJ2-1; no definite D call. V gave up 1 base and J gave up 5 bases, with 6 bases separating them. Germline V lookup: CDR1 MDHEN, CDR2 SYDVKM. The CDR3 spans 13 residues. CDR3 sequence reads: CASSLLGNNEQFF. The CDR3 DNA reads as TGTGCCAGCAGTTTATTGGGGAACAATGAGCAGTTCTTC.

The chain couples TRBV6-1 to TRBJ2-7; TRBD1 aligns across 9 bases. Trimming cost V 2 bases and J 4 bases; bases outside gene matches: 3. Per germline, CDR1 MNHNS and CDR2 SASEGT. The CDR3 contains 14 residues. The CDR3 protein is CASSEPGQGYEQYF. CDR3 nucleotide sequence: TGTGCCAGCAGTGAACCGGGACAGGGTTACGAGCAGTACTTC.

This chain uses TRBV6-1 with TRBJ1-2; possible D gene TRBD1, 6 bases. This CDR3 region has 15 residues. V lost 6 bases and J 5 bases, leaving 19 bases between the germline ends. Germline CDR1 is MNHNS and CDR2 is SASEGT. The CDR3 here is CASSSTRGERYGYTF. The CDR3 coding sequence is TGTGCCAGCAGCTCCACGAGGGGGGAACGATATGGCTACACCTTC.

V usage is TRBV10-3 and J usage is TRBJ2-7, with 12 bases matching TRBD2. V dropped 7 bases and J dropped 4; count of bases not matched to a gene: 5. CDR3 length: 14 residues. Germline CDR1 reads ENHRY; CDR2 reads SYGVKD. In DNA form, the CDR3 reads TGTGCCATCAATGCCGGGACTAGCGGGTACGAGCAGTACTTC. It is translated as CAINAGTSGYEQYF.

V gene TRBV28 combines with J gene TRBJ1-2; TRBD1 might be the D (5 bases). CDR1 MDHEN and CDR2 SYDVKM come from the germline V gene. This CDR3 is 13 amino acids long. V lost 7 bases to trimming and J lost 5 bases, with 14 bases between them. CDR3 sequence (DNA): TGTGCCAGCAACGAGGGAGGGGAATATGGCTACACCTTC. Encoded protein: CASNEGGEYGYTF.

The chain combines TRBV5-6 with TRBJ2-4, with 9 bases fitting TRBD1. The CDR3 runs to 16 residues. The V gene's germline CDR1 is SGHDT and CDR2 YYEEEE. The V gene end was trimmed by 0 bases and the J gene end by 0 bases; junction bases not matched to a gene: 1. The CDR3 reads CASSLDRGLAKNIQYF. In DNA, the CDR3 is TGTGCCAGCAGCTTGGACAGGGGGCTAGCCAAAAACATTCAGTACTTC.

Concerning this clone itself: Other DNA sequences in the same sample also yield this CDR3. V and J are TRBV30 and TRBJ2-7, with TRBD1 matching over 7 bases. The length of the CDR3 is 14 residues. The V and J ends lost 0 bases and 2 bases, in that order; junction bases with no gene match: 4. From germline, CDR1 is GTSNPN and CDR2 SVGIG (reference sequence). CDR3 sequence reads: CAWSVLQGAYEQYF. The CDR3 DNA reads as TGTGCCTGGAGTGTGCTTCAGGGGGCCTACGAGCAGTACTTC.

The chain has TRBV28 and TRBJ2-7; unclear D gene. This CDR3 region has 13 residues. The germline V gene has CDR1 MDHEN and CDR2 SYDVKM. V was trimmed by 6 bases and J by 0 bases, leaving 9 bases between them. CDR3 sequence (DNA): TGTGCCAGCAGCCCTCCCCTCTCCTACGAGCAGTACTTC. Its translation: CASSPPLSYEQYF.

J is TRBJ2-2 and V is TRBV28; 7 positions agree with TRBD1. The ends lost 6 bases at V and 1 base at J; junction bases unmatched: 5. Looked up from germline, CDR1 is MDHEN and CDR2 is SYDVKM. CDR3 length: 15 amino acids. The DNA of the CDR3 is TGTGCCAGCAGACAGGACAGGATGAACACCGGGGAGCTGTTTTTT. Its protein product is CASRQDRMNTGELFF.

The gene calls are TRBV28 and TRBJ2-7, with 10 bases lining up with TRBD1. Germline assignment: CDR1 MDHEN and CDR2 SYDVKM. With 6 bases clipped from V and 5 bases from J, the junction kept 4 bases outside the gene matches. This CDR3 has 13 residues. Here the CDR3 reads CASSRDRGNEQYV. The DNA of the CDR3 is TGTGCCAGCAGCCGGGACAGGGGTAACGAGCAGTACGTC.

V is TRBV7-3 and J is TRBJ2-3, with 11 bases aligning to TRBD2. CDR1 is SGHTA, CDR2 FQGTGA, per germline. Trimming removed 5 bases from V and 6 bases from J; junction bases left unmatched: 7. This CDR3 has 15 residues. CDR3 sequence reads: CASSPELAGADTQYF. The CDR3 DNA follows: TGTGCCAGCAGCCCAGAACTAGCGGGGGCCGATACGCAGTATTTT.

Turning to this clone: A much more abundant neighbour one base away suggests this may be a read error. The chain carries TRBV6-1 and TRBJ2-1, with no clear D. CDR3 length: 11 residues. From germline, CDR1 is MNHNS and CDR2 SASEGT. Deletions cut 6 bases from V and 2 bases from J, with 2 bases between. CDR3 region: CASRTYNEQFF. The CDR3 DNA follows: TGTGCCAGCAGAACCTACAATGAGCAGTTCTTC.

This rearrangement joins TRBV5-1 to TRBJ1-1; 7 nucleotides match TRBD1. CDR1 SGHRS and CDR2 YFSETQ come from the germline V gene. This CDR3 has 16 residues. V was pared by 2 bases and J by 1 base, with 8 bases of the junction left unmatched. Here the CDR3 reads CASSLPAGTANTEAFF. The CDR3 nucleotides are TGCGCCAGCAGCTTACCCGCCGGGACAGCGAACACTGAAGCTTTCTTT.

A single count supports this clone. The chain combines TRBV28 with TRBJ1-5; TRBD1 might be the D (6 bases). Germline-derived CDR1 and CDR2 are MDHEN and SYDVKM. This CDR3 has 18 amino acids. Trimming took 3 bases from V and 0 from J, leaving 18 bases between them. In nucleotides, the CDR3 is TGTGCCAGCAGTTTCCCCTCAGGCCAGGGGTTTAGCAATCAGCCCCAGCATTTT. Protein sequence: CASSFPSGQGFSNQPQHF.

The chain uses TRBV7-9 and TRBJ2-1; TRBD1 matches at 7 bases. The CDR3 extends over 13 amino acids. Trimming removed 4 bases from V and 4 bases from J; junction bases left unmatched: 1. CDR1 is SEHNR, CDR2 FQNEAQ, per germline (reference sequence). CDR3 bases: TGTGCCAGCAGCTCGGGACAGTACAATGAGCAGTTCTTC. This encodes CASSSGQYNEQFF.

As DNA, the CDR3 is TGTGCCAGCAGTTTATTCAGCGTTACCAGGGAGGAAGAGACCCAGTACTTC. Translated, it gives CASSLFSVTREEETQYF. This chain uses TRBV28 with TRBJ2-5; D is perhaps TRBD2 (6 bases). The V end lost 1 base, the J end lost 3 bases, and 18 bases lay between the germline ends. The CDR3 consists of 17 residues. In germline, CDR1 is MDHEN, CDR2 SYDVKM. Full variable domain (rest looked up from reference TRBV28 and TRBJ2-5): DVKVTQSSRYLVKRTGEKVFLECVQDMDHENMFWYRQDPGLGLRLIYFSYDVKMKEKGDIPEGYSVSREKKERFSLILESASTNQTSMYLCASSLFSVTREEETQYFGPGTRLLVL.

The V gene is TRBV5-1, the J gene TRBJ2-2; D call uncertain. Trimming left V 0 bases short and J 3 bases short, with 6 bases between. CDR1 and CDR2 (germline): SGHRS, YFSETQ. The CDR3 spans 14 residues. CDR3 coding DNA: TGCGCCAGCAGCTTGGTTCTGGACACCGGGGAGCTGTTTTTT. Its translation is CASSLVLDTGELFF. The full variable domain, with the rest looked up from reference TRBV5-1 and TRBJ2-2, is KAGVTQTPRYLIKTRGQQVTLSCSPISGHRSVSWYQQTPGQGLQFLFEYFSETQRNKGNFPGRFSGRQFSNSRSEMNVSTLELGDSALYLCASSLVLDTGELFFGEGSRLTVL.

The chain is built from TRBV5-1 and TRBJ2-1, with D hard to call. Germline CDR1 and CDR2: SGHRS and YFSETQ. Deletions cut 2 bases from V and 0 bases from J, with 15 bases between. The CDR3 length is 17 residues. The CDR3 spells CASSFGPLGPSYNEQFF. The DNA of the CDR3 is TGCGCCAGCAGCTTCGGACCACTCGGACCCTCCTACAATGAGCAGTTCTTC.